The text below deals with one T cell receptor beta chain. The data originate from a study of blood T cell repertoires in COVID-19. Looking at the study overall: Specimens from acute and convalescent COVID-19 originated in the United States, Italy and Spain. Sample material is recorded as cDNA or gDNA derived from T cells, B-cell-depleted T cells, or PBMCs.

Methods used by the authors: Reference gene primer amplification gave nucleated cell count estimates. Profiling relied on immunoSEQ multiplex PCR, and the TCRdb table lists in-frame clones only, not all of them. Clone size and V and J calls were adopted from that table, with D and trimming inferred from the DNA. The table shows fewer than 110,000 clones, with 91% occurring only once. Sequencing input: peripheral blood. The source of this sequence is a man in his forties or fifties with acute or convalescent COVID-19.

CDR3: CASSYLSPGELFF. CDR3 nucleotide sequence: TGTGCCAGCAGTTACCTGAGCCCCGGGGAGCTGTTTTTT. V is TRBV6-2 or TRBV6-3 and J is TRBJ2-2; D is unclear. Germline V gives CDR1 MNHEY, CDR2 SVGEGT. The CDR3 totals 13 residues. Trimming cost V 2 bases and J 6 bases, with 7 bases left between them.